The entry below describes one T cell receptor (beta chain). What it recognizes is unknown. Use of 60 Vbeta and 13 Jbeta primers characterized the PCR. Profiled with immunoSEQ multiplex PCR; TCRdb holds only in-frame clones, not every one. Of 100,000 or so clones in the sample, about 62% are singletons; the top ten hold about 4.5%. The sample comes from a study of cytomegalovirus exposure and HLA in healthy donors. The study's findings and limits: TRBV6-2, TRBV6-3 and some other V segments were unresolvable in 87-base-pair reads.

The germline gives CDR1 LGHNT, CDR2 FRNRAP. Unmatched junction bases numbered 8, after V lost 5 bases and J lost 7 bases. The CDR3 consists of 15 residues. The V call is TRBV12-5, the J call TRBJ1-4, with 9 bases that match TRBD1. This TCR came from a human donor in good health. Specimen: PBMCs. CDR3 sequence: CASGKQGAIGEKLFF. The CDR3 nucleotides read TGTGCTAGTGGTAAACAGGGGGCAATCGGTGAAAAACTGTTTTTT. Looking up the rest from reference TRBV12-5 and TRBJ1-4 gives the full variable domain: DARVTQTPRHKVTEMGQEVTMRCQPILGHNTVFWYRQTMMQGLELLAYFRNRAPLDDSGMPKDRFSAEMPDATLATLKIQPSEPRDSAVYFCASGKQGAIGEKLFFGSGTQLSVL.